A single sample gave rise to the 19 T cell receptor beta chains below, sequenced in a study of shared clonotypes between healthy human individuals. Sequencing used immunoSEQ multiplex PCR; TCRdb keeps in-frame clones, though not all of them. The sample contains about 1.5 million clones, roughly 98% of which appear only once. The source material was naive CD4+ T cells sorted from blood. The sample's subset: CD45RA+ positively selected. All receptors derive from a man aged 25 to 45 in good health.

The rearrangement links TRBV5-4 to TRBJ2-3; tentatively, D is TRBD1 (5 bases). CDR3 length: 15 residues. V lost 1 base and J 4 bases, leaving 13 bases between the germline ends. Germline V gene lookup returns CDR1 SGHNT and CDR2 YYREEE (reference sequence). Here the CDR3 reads CASSLQGHIPDTQYF. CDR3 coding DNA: TGTGCCAGCAGCTTGCAGGGTCATATCCCAGATACGCAGTATTTT. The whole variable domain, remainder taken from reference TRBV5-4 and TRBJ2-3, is ETGVTQSPTHLIKTRGQQVTLRCSSQSGHNTVSWYQQALGQGPQFIFQYYREEENGRGNFPPRFSGLQFPNYSSELNVNALELDDSALYLCASSLQGHIPDTQYFGPGTRLTVL.

The CDR3 loop is CASSALTGTAETQYF. The CDR3 region has the DNA TGTGCCAGCAGTGCTCTGACAGGGACCGCAGAGACCCAGTACTTC. J is TRBJ2-5 and V is TRBV6-1; 7 bases fit TRBD1. Trimming cost V 4 bases and J 4 bases; bases outside gene matches: 9. The CDR3 has 15 residues. The germline V gene encodes CDR1 MNHNS and CDR2 SASEGT.

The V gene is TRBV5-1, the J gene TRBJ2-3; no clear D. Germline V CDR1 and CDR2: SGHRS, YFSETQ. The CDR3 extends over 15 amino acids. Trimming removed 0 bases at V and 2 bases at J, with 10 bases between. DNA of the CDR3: TGCGCCAGCAGCTTGGGGCAGGAAAACACAGATACGCAGTATTTT. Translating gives CASSLGQENTDTQYF.

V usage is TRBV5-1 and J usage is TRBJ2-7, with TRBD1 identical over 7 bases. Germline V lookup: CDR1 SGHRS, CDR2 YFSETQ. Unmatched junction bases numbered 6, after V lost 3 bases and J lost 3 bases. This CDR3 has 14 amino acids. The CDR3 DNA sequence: TGCGCCAGCAGCTACTCCAGGGACAGCTACGAGCAGTACTTC. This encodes CASSYSRDSYEQYF.

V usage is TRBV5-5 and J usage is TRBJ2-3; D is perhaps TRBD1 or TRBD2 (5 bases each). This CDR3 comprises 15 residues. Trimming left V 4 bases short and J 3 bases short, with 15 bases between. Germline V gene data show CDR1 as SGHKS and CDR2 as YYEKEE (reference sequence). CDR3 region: CASSPGPFLTDTQYF. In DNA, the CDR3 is TGTGCCAGCAGCCCGGGACCGTTTCTTACAGATACGCAGTATTTT.

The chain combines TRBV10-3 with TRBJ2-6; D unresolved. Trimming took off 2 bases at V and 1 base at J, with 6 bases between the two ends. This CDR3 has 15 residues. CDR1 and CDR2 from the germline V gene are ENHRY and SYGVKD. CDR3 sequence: CAISEGNSGANVLTF. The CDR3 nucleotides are TGTGCCATCAGTGAGGGCAATTCTGGGGCCAACGTCCTGACTTTC.

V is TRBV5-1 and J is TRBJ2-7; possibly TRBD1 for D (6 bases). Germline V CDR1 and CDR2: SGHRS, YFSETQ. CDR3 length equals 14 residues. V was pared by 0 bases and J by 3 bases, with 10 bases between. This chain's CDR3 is CASSLGGQYYEQYF. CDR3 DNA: TGCGCCAGCAGCTTGGGGGGGCAATACTACGAGCAGTACTTC. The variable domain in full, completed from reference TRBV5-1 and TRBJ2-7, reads KAGVTQTPRYLIKTRGQQVTLSCSPISGHRSVSWYQQTPGQGLQFLFEYFSETQRNKGNFPGRFSGRQFSNSRSEMNVSTLELGDSALYLCASSLGGQYYEQYFGPGTRLTVT.

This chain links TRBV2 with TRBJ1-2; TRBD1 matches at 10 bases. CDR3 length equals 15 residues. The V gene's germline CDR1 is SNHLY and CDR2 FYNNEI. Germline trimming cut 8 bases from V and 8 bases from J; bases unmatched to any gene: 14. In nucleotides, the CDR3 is TGTGCCAGCGCGTCCCGGGACAGGGGAGGGGGAGGCTACACCTTC. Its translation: CASASRDRGGGGYTF. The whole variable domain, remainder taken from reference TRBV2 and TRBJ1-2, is EPEVTQTPSHQVTQMGQEVILRCVPISNHLYFYWYRQILGQKVEFLVSFYNNEISEKSEIFDDQFSVERPDGSNFTLKIRSTKLEDSAMYFCASASRDRGGGGYTFGSGTRLTVV.

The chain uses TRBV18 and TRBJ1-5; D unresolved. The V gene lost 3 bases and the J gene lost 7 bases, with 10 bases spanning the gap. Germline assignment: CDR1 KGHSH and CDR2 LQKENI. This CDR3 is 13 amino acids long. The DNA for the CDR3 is TGTGCCAGCTCACCGGACCAAGGGCAGCCCCAGCATTTT. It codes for CASSPDQGQPQHF.

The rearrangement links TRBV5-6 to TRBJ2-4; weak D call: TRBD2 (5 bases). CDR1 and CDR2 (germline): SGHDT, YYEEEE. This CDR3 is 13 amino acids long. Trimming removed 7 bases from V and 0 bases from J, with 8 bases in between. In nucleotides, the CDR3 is TGTGCCAGCGGCGGGCTAGCCAAAAACATTCAGTACTTC. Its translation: CASGGLAKNIQYF.

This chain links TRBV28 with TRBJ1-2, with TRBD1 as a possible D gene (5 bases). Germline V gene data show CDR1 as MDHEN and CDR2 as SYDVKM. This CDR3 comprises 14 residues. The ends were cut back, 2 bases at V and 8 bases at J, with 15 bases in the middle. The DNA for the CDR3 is TGTGCCAGCAGTTTAGTACTTCAGGGTGGGGGCTACACCTTC. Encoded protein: CASSLVLQGGGYTF.

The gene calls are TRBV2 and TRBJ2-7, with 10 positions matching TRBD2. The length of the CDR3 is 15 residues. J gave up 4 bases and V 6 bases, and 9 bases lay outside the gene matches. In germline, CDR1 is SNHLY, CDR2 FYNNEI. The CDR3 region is CASRDSSGGIYEQYF. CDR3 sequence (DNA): TGTGCCAGCAGAGACTCTAGCGGGGGCATTTACGAGCAGTACTTC.

CDR3 bases: TGCGCCAGCAGTGAATGGCGGGAGGGTAATGAGCAGTTCTTC. It encodes CASSEWREGNEQFF. The V call is TRBV10-1, the J call TRBJ2-1, with 9 bases identical to TRBD2. CDR1 is WNHNN, CDR2 SYGVQD, per germline (reference sequence). The CDR3 sequence is 14 residues long. V trimming: 3 bases; J trimming: 7 bases; junction bases outside the gene matches: 4.

For the CDR3, the DNA is TGCGCCAGCAGCTTCCCGGTCGACAGGGGGGGCACTGAAGCTTTCTTT. It translates to CASSFPVDRGGTEAFF. The V call is TRBV5-1, the J call TRBJ1-1; TRBD1 aligns across 9 bases. V lost 2 bases to trimming and J lost 4 bases; unmatched junction nucleotides: 9. This CDR3 has 16 amino acids. Germline assignment: CDR1 SGHRS and CDR2 YFSETQ.

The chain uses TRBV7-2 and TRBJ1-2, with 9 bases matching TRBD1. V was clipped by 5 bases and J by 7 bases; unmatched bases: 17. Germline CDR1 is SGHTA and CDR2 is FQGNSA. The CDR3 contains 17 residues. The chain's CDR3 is CASSRNTDRGISGGYTF. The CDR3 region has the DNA TGTGCCAGCAGCCGTAATACGGACAGGGGAATCAGTGGTGGCTACACCTTC.

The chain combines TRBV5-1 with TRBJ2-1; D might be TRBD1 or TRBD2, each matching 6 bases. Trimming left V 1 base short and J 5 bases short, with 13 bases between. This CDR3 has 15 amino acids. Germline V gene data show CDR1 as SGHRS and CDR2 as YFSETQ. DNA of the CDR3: TGCGCCAGCAGCTTGTTCTGGGGGGCAGACAATGAGCAGTTCTTC. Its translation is CASSLFWGADNEQFF.

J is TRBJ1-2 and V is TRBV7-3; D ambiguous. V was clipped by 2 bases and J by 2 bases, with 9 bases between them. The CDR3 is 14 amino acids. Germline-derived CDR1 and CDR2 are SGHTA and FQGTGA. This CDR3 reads CASSLLPSNYGYTF. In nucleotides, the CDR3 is TGTGCCAGCAGCTTATTGCCCAGCAACTATGGCTACACCTTC.

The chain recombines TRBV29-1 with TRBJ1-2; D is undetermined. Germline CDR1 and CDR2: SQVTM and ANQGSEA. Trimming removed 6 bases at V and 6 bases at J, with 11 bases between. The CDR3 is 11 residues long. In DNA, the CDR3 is TGCAGCGTAGTAGGAGACCATGGCTACACCTTC. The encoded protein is CSVVGDHGYTF.

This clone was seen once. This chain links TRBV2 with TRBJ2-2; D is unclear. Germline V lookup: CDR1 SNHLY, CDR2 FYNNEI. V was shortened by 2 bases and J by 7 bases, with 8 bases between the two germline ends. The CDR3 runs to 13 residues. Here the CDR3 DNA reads TGTGCCAGCAGTGAATTCGGTCTCGGGGAGCTGTTTTTT. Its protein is CASSEFGLGELFF.